These 20 T cell receptor beta chains share one sample of origin, sequenced in a study of shared clonotypes between healthy human individuals. Repertoires were generated with immunoSEQ multiplex PCR, while TCRdb's copy carries only in-frame clones and drops some. This repertoire shows 2,500,000 or so clones, 85% to 95% found once; its top ten account for approximately 0.4%. Sequencing was done on a sample of naive CD4+ T cells from PBMCs. The subset was: CD45RA+ positively selected. The receptors stem from a young man in good health. Some clones in this sample may be carry-over from other donors' samples.

The genes are TRBV2 and TRBJ2-7, with TRBD1 matching 9 bases. The trim removed 4 bases at V and 4 bases at J, leaving 8 bases unmatched. CDR1 is SNHLY and CDR2 is FYNNEI in the germline V gene. CDR3 length: 15 amino acids. The CDR3 DNA reads as TGTGCCAGCAGTGGCCACGACAGGGGGAAATACGAGCAGTACTTC. As protein: CASSGHDRGKYEQYF. Full variable domain (missing parts from reference TRBV2 and TRBJ2-7): EPEVTQTPSHQVTQMGQEVILRCVPISNHLYFYWYRQILGQKVEFLVSFYNNEISEKSEIFDDQFSVERPDGSNFTLKIRSTKLEDSAMYFCASSGHDRGKYEQYFGPGTRLTVT.

J is TRBJ2-6 and V is TRBV28, with 8 bases aligning to TRBD1. The germline V gene encodes CDR1 MDHEN and CDR2 SYDVKM. J lost 1 base, V lost 6 bases, and 5 bases had no gene match. The CDR3 has 16 amino acids. The CDR3 spells CASSRQGSSGANVLTF. The CDR3 DNA is TGTGCCAGCAGCAGACAGGGGTCGTCTGGGGCCAACGTCCTGACTTTC.

The rearrangement joins TRBV6-1 to TRBJ2-3; D gene ambiguous. Deletions cut 4 bases from V and 2 bases from J, with 7 bases between. Germline-derived CDR1 and CDR2 are MNHNS and SASEGT. The CDR3 is made up of 13 amino acids. Here the CDR3 DNA reads TGTGCCAGCAGTGCGCGGAACACAGATACGCAGTATTTT. Amino acids: CASSARNTDTQYF.

The V gene is TRBV7-9, the J gene TRBJ2-4; maybe TRBD2 (5 bases). Germline values: CDR1 SEHNR, CDR2 FQNEAQ (reference sequence). V dropped 5 bases and J dropped 12 bases, with 17 bases sitting between them. The CDR3 loop spans 13 amino acids. CDR3 residues: CASSPPGMGDQYF. In DNA, the CDR3 is TGTGCCAGCAGCCCCCCAGGTATGGGAGATCAGTACTTC.

This clone was counted a single time. The J gene is TRBJ1-4, the V gene TRBV27, with a possible D match to TRBD1 (6 bases). The CDR3 has 16 amino acids. V shed 9 bases and J shed 0 bases, with 17 bases lying between them. Per germline, CDR1 MNHEY and CDR2 SMNVEV (reference sequence). The CDR3 loop reads CARRHRASPTNEKLFF. The CDR3 DNA sequence: TGTGCCAGGCGGCACAGGGCGAGTCCAACTAATGAAAAACTGTTTTTT.

The rearrangement joins TRBV7-8 to TRBJ2-3, with TRBD2 matching 10 bases. The V gene's germline CDR1 is SGHVS and CDR2 FQNEAQ. Trimming cost V 3 bases and J 3 bases; bases outside gene matches: 3. CDR3 length equals 15 residues. The chain's CDR3 is CASSFSSGRTDTQYF. The CDR3 coding sequence is TGTGCCAGCAGCTTTTCTAGCGGGAGAACAGATACGCAGTATTTT.

This clone was recorded a few times. This sequence joins TRBV28 and TRBJ1-2; the D gene is possibly TRBD1 (5 bases). The CDR3 covers 11 residues. Germline V gene sequence: CDR1 MDHEN, CDR2 SYDVKM. V dropped 5 bases and J dropped 8 bases, with 9 bases sitting between them. The CDR3 nucleotides read TGTGCCAGCAGTGGACATCTGGGCTACACCTTC. It codes for CASSGHLGYTF.

The chain combines TRBV6-5 with TRBJ2-7, with 7 bases fitting TRBD1. Germline lookup yields CDR1 MNHEY and CDR2 SVGAGI. This CDR3 region has 14 residues. The junction had 9 bases not matched to a gene; V was cut back by 7 bases and J by 3 bases. CDR3 bases: TGTGCCAGCAAGGAGAACAGGGGATTCTACGAGCAGTACTTC. It is translated as CASKENRGFYEQYF.

The CDR3 reads CASSEAVIAVLGANVLTF. The CDR3 DNA reads TGTGCCAGCAGTGAAGCGGTGATTGCAGTTCTAGGGGCCAACGTCCTGACTTTC. The rearrangement links TRBV6-1 to TRBJ2-6; no definite D call. The CDR3 runs to 18 residues. V was pared by 0 bases and J by 4 bases, with 16 bases between. Germline loops: CDR1 MNHNS, CDR2 SASEGT.

The gene calls are TRBV5-4 and TRBJ2-2, with a weak D call TRBD2 (5 bases). CDR1 is SGHNT, CDR2 YYREEE, per germline (reference sequence). The CDR3 runs 14 residues. The V end was cut by 1 base, the J end by 7 bases, with 11 bases between. Here the CDR3 DNA reads TGTGCCAGCAGCTTGCGTGGGAGTGGCGGGGAGCTGTTTTTT. This sequence encodes CASSLRGSGGELFF.

This chain uses TRBV5-1 with TRBJ2-7; TRBD1 or TRBD2 may be the D gene (6 bases each). V was clipped by 4 bases and J by 7 bases, with 18 bases between them. CDR3 length: 14 amino acids. The germline V gene has CDR1 SGHRS and CDR2 YFSETQ. CDR3 sequence (DNA): TGCGCCAGCAGCCTCAAGCCGGGGGCGGGTGAGCAGTACTTC. It is translated as CASSLKPGAGEQYF.

The J gene is TRBJ2-1, the V gene TRBV7-3; 7 nucleotides agree with TRBD2. This CDR3 has 16 amino acids. Trimming at V came to 5 bases and at J to 0 bases, leaving 7 bases not matched to a gene. The germline gives CDR1 SGHTA, CDR2 FQGTGA. CDR3 nucleotide sequence: TGTGCCAGCAGCCCCTTGGGGGGGAGCTCCTACAATGAGCAGTTCTTC. Its translation: CASSPLGGSSYNEQFF.

This clone was counted a single time. The chain combines TRBV7-9 with TRBJ1-3; D is unresolved. Germline CDR1 SEHNR, CDR2 FQNEAQ (reference sequence). This CDR3 contains 14 residues. V was cut by 7 bases and J by 0 bases, with 10 bases left in between. The CDR3 DNA reads as TGTGCCAGCACCCAAGTTGGCTCTGGAAACACCATATATTTT. Its translation is CASTQVGSGNTIYF.

The V call is TRBV5-1, the J call TRBJ1-1; weak D call: TRBD1 (6 bases). The CDR3 spans 14 residues. V gave up 3 bases and J gave up 4 bases, with 13 bases separating them. The germline gives CDR1 SGHRS, CDR2 YFSETQ. Here the CDR3 DNA reads TGCGCCAGCAGCTCACAAGGGGGTCGCACTGAAGCTTTCTTT. This encodes CASSSQGGRTEAFF.

The rearrangement uses TRBV7-2 and TRBJ2-1, with D possibly being TRBD1 or TRBD2 (6 bases each). Germline V gene data show CDR1 as SGHTA and CDR2 as FQGNSA. Trimming pared 5 bases from V and 8 bases from J, leaving 19 bases between. This CDR3 is 15 amino acids long. The CDR3 DNA reads TGTGCCAGCAGCACGGGGGCTGGGGGGATCCATGAGCAGTTCTTC. As protein: CASSTGAGGIHEQFF.

This rearrangement joins TRBV4-1 to TRBJ1-2, with TRBD1 identical over 9 bases. The J segment lost 4 bases and the V segment lost 1 base, leaving 4 bases of the junction unmatched. CDR3 length: 15 amino acids. The germline V gene has CDR1 MGHRA and CDR2 YSYEKL. The CDR3 nucleotides read TGCGCCAGCAGCCAAGCGGGACAGGGACTCTATGGCTACACCTTC. As protein: CASSQAGQGLYGYTF.

The gene calls are TRBV27 and TRBJ2-2, with D perhaps TRBD1 (6 bases). V dropped 3 bases and J dropped 6 bases, with 11 bases sitting between them. The CDR3 length is 14 residues. Germline-derived CDR1 and CDR2 are MNHEY and SMNVEV (reference sequence). The CDR3 nucleotides read TGTGCCAGCAGTTTGAGCAGGGGTCCCGGGGAGCTGTTTTTT. This sequence encodes CASSLSRGPGELFF.

The gene calls are TRBV25-1 and TRBJ1-5; 9 nucleotides align to TRBD1. This CDR3 has 15 residues. Germline V gene lookup returns CDR1 MGHDK and CDR2 SYGVNS. With V trimmed by 3 bases and J by 4 bases, 4 bases remained unmatched. CDR3 amino acids: CASSDGGQGNQPQHF. As DNA, the CDR3 is TGTGCCAGCAGTGATGGGGGACAGGGAAATCAGCCCCAGCATTTT.

The J gene is TRBJ2-5, the V gene TRBV5-1; TRBD1 matches 9 bases. Germline assignment: CDR1 SGHRS and CDR2 YFSETQ. The CDR3 covers 13 residues. The CDR3 DNA sequence: TGCGCTTCAGGGACAGGGTCAGGGGAGACCCAGTACTTC. Its translation is CASGTGSGETQYF.

This chain joins TRBV18 and TRBJ2-7, with TRBD1 identical over 10 bases. After removal of 2 bases from V and 6 bases from J, the junction contained 7 bases not matched to a gene. The CDR3 runs 15 residues. The germline V gene has CDR1 KGHSH and CDR2 LQKENI. CDR3 region: CASSPGTGASVEQYF. CDR3 coding DNA: TGTGCCAGCTCACCAGGGACAGGGGCTTCCGTCGAGCAGTACTTC.